This entry describes one T cell receptor beta chain. The data were obtained in a study of shared clonotypes between healthy human individuals. The donors were adults (healthy and HIV-negative) with no recent acute infections or vaccinations. This table comes from immunoSEQ multiplex PCR, and its TCRdb copy is limited to in-frame clones, with some not included. The profile shows fewer than 650,000 clones, roughly four fifths of them singletons. CDR3 length equals 12 residues. Trimming took 10 bases from V and 5 from J, leaving 13 bases between them. Germline V gene lookup returns CDR1 SNHLY and CDR2 FYNNEI.

The source material was PBMCs. This TCR derives from a middle-aged woman in good health. Some clones in this sample may be carry-over from other donors' samples. The chain combines TRBV2 with TRBJ2-3; TRBD1 is a possible D gene (6 bases). The CDR3 DNA reads TGTGCCACGGTCAAAGGGGGAGATACGCAGTATTTT. Its translation is CATVKGGDTQYF.